Shown below are 31 T cell receptor beta chains from a single sample sequenced in a study of technical replicates of blood from a handful of donors. TCRdb's table, derived via immunoSEQ multiplex PCR, lists solely in-frame clones and lacks some. The table records around 67,000 clones, approximately 86% of them present only once. Sequences were obtained from PBMCs. These TCRs come from a human donor in good health. Some clones in this sample may be carry-over from other donors' samples.

This chain uses TRBV18 with TRBJ1-1; 8 positions agree with TRBD1. This CDR3 spans 17 amino acids. Germline V lookup: CDR1 KGHSH, CDR2 LQKENI. V lost 0 bases, J lost 4 bases, and 10 bases stayed unmatched. CDR3 DNA sequence: TGTGCCAGCTCACCACCTGGTCCAGGGGGCCGATTCACTGAAGCTTTCTTT. It codes for CASSPPGPGGRFTEAFF.

The rearrangement uses TRBV7-8 and TRBJ2-1; TRBD2 might be the D (6 bases). Between the trimmed V and J ends, which lost 3 bases and 0 bases, there was a span of 9 bases. The CDR3 extends over 15 amino acids. CDR1 is SGHVS, CDR2 FQNEAQ, per germline. CDR3: CASSFGSGSYNEQFF. For the CDR3, the DNA is TGTGCCAGCAGCTTCGGGAGCGGCTCCTACAATGAGCAGTTCTTC. The variable domain in full, with the rest retrieved from reference TRBV7-8 and TRBJ2-1, is GAGVSQSPRYKVAKRGQDVALRCDPISGHVSLFWYQQALGQGPEFLTYFQNEAQLDKSGLPSDRFFAERPEGSVSTLKIQRTQQEDSAVYLCASSFGSGSYNEQFFGPGTRLTVL.

This chain uses TRBV19 with TRBJ1-2; possible D gene TRBD1, 5 bases. The V end lost 4 bases, the J end lost 7 bases, and 16 bases lay between the germline ends. Germline loops: CDR1 LNHDA, CDR2 SQIVND (reference sequence). The CDR3 covers 14 residues. For the CDR3, the DNA is TGTGCCAGTAGTACCCAAGCGGGACGTGGTGGCTACACCTTC. This codes for CASSTQAGRGGYTF.

The chain joins TRBV30 to TRBJ2-5; a weak D match, TRBD2 (5 bases). Trimming took 2 bases from V and 4 from J, leaving 14 bases between them. CDR3 length: 14 amino acids. CDR1 is GTSNPN, CDR2 SVGIG, per germline (reference sequence). This chain's CDR3 is CAWSTGEGRETQYF. CDR3 coding DNA: TGTGCCTGGAGTACCGGGGAAGGGCGAGAGACCCAGTACTTC.

The chain is built from TRBV7-2 and TRBJ2-2; tentative D call: TRBD2 (6 bases). This CDR3 comprises 16 residues. Germline V gene data show CDR1 as SGHTA and CDR2 as FQGNSA. Trimming pared 0 bases from V and 4 bases from J, leaving 12 bases between. This CDR3 is CASSLAGAGGTGELFF. For the CDR3, the DNA is TGTGCCAGCAGCTTAGCTGGAGCCGGGGGCACCGGGGAGCTGTTTTTT.

The chain has TRBV4-3 and TRBJ2-7; TRBD1 aligns across 7 bases. V was pared by 2 bases and J by 4 bases, with 5 bases of the junction left unmatched. CDR3 size: 14 residues. Germline V gene sequence: CDR1 LGHNA, CDR2 YSLEER. CDR3 sequence (DNA): TGCGCCAGCAGCCAAAGGACAGGAAAGTACGAGCAGTACTTC. Protein: CASSQRTGKYEQYF.

V gene TRBV15 combines with J gene TRBJ1-4; D unclear. Germline V gives CDR1 LNHNV, CDR2 YYDKDF (reference sequence). This CDR3 has 16 residues. V was trimmed by 3 bases and J by 8 bases, leaving 19 bases between them. The CDR3 here is CATSSPEGGEHEKLFF. The CDR3 DNA is TGTGCCACCAGCAGCCCTGAGGGTGGGGAGCACGAAAAACTGTTTTTT.

The V call is TRBV5-4, the J call TRBJ2-7; TRBD2 matches at 8 bases. The trim removed 1 base at V and 0 bases at J, leaving 3 bases unmatched. Germline V gives CDR1 SGHNT, CDR2 YYREEE (reference sequence). The CDR3 runs 15 residues. The CDR3 here is CASSLSAGDSYEQYF. The CDR3 bases are TGTGCCAGCAGCTTGTCAGCGGGGGACTCCTACGAGCAGTACTTC.

DNA of the CDR3: TGTGCCAGCAGTTTTCAGGGGGGACAGACCTACGAGCAGTACTTC. This gives the protein CASSFQGGQTYEQYF. This rearrangement joins TRBV27 to TRBJ2-7; maybe TRBD1 (7 bases). With 3 bases removed from V and 2 bases from J, the gap between germline ends came to 14 bases. Germline CDR1 is MNHEY and CDR2 is SMNVEV (reference sequence). This CDR3 comprises 15 residues.

The rearrangement links TRBV29-1 to TRBJ1-2; no firm D call. The CDR3 runs to 11 residues. Per the germline V gene, CDR1 is SQVTM and CDR2 is ANQGSEA. The V gene lost 7 bases and the J gene lost 3 bases, with 9 bases spanning the gap. The CDR3 reads CSGGDHYGYTF. CDR3 nucleotides: TGCAGCGGCGGGGATCACTATGGCTACACCTTC.

CDR3 coding DNA: TGTGCCAGCAGTGACGGGGAGGGAAACACTGAAGCTTTCTTT. It yields the protein CASSDGEGNTEAFF. The chain carries TRBV2 and TRBJ1-1; no clear D gene. CDR1 and CDR2 from the germline V gene are SNHLY and FYNNEI. The CDR3 is made up of 14 amino acids. Trimming shortened V by 3 bases and J by 2 bases, and 10 bases separated the two germline ends.

V usage is TRBV4-2 and J usage is TRBJ2-7, with D hard to call. V was clipped by 1 base and J by 5 bases, with 6 bases between them. The CDR3 sequence is 12 residues long. The germline CDR1 and CDR2 sequences are LGHNA and YNFKEQ. CDR3 bases: TGTGCCAGCAGCCAAGGGTCAGACGAGCAGTACTTC. This encodes CASSQGSDEQYF.

The gene calls are TRBV6-5 and TRBJ2-7; 8 nucleotides align to TRBD2. The CDR3 consists of 15 residues. Looked up from germline, CDR1 is MNHEY and CDR2 is SVGAGI. V shed 3 bases and J 5 bases; nucleotides not matched to a gene: 9. The CDR3 DNA reads TGTGCCAGCAGTTATGGACTAGCTCCGGATGACGAGCAGTACTTC. It codes for CASSYGLAPDDEQYF.

This clone is judged large. This chain links TRBV6-5 with TRBJ2-1, with TRBD2 identical over 9 bases. V gave up 6 bases and J gave up 6 bases; unmatched junction bases: 9. Germline V gene sequence: CDR1 MNHEY, CDR2 SVGAGI. This CDR3 spans 15 amino acids. CDR3 bases: TGTGCCAGCAGCCCGACCGGGACTAGCCGCAATGAGCAGTTCTTC. Protein sequence: CASSPTGTSRNEQFF.

The chain couples TRBV7-9 to TRBJ2-3; D is unclear. From germline, CDR1 is SEHNR and CDR2 FQNEAQ (reference sequence). The V gene lost 4 bases and the J gene lost 6 bases, with 8 bases spanning the gap. The CDR3 loop spans 12 amino acids. The CDR3 is CASSSPTDTQYF. CDR3 in DNA: TGTGCCAGCAGCTCTCCTACGGATACGCAGTATTTT. Full variable domain (missing parts from reference TRBV7-9 and TRBJ2-3): DTGVSQNPRHKITKRGQNVTFRCDPISEHNRLYWYRQTLGQGPEFLTYFQNEAQLEKSRLLSDRFSAERPKGSFSTLEIQRTEQGDSAMYLCASSSPTDTQYFGPGTRLTVL.

The chain has TRBV2 and TRBJ2-3, with TRBD2 as a possible D gene (5 bases). This CDR3 has 14 amino acids. Between the trimmed V and J ends, which lost 7 bases and 2 bases, there was a span of 13 bases. Germline CDR1 is SNHLY and CDR2 is FYNNEI. CDR3 residues: CASKVEVITDTQYF. The CDR3 coding sequence is TGTGCCAGCAAGGTGGAGGTAATCACAGATACGCAGTATTTT.

The V gene is TRBV6-4, the J gene TRBJ2-2; D unclear. This CDR3 spans 16 amino acids. The germline V gene encodes CDR1 MRHNA and CDR2 SNTAGT. The V gene lost 0 bases and the J gene lost 1 base, with 9 bases spanning the gap. The DNA for the CDR3 is TGTGCCAGCAGTGACTCTGGCTCGGGGAACACCGGGGAGCTGTTTTTT. Translated: CASSDSGSGNTGELFF.

The V gene is TRBV12-5, the J gene TRBJ2-2, with 8 bases that match TRBD2. Trimming at V came to 6 bases and at J to 6 bases, leaving 12 bases not matched to a gene. CDR1 LGHNT and CDR2 FRNRAP come from the germline V gene. The CDR3 totals 16 residues. The CDR3 DNA is TGTGCTAGTGGCCGAACCCCGGGACTAGGTGCCGGGGAGCTGTTTTTT. Translation gives CASGRTPGLGAGELFF.

The chain employs TRBV5-1 and TRBJ2-1; 7 positions match TRBD2. The CDR3 is 15 residues long. CDR1 and CDR2 from the germline V gene are SGHRS and YFSETQ. J gave up 3 bases and V 1 base, and 4 bases lay outside the gene matches. The DNA of the CDR3 is TGCGCCAGCAGCTTGTTGCGGGGGAACTACAATGAGCAGTTCTTC. It yields the protein CASSLLRGNYNEQFF.

The V and J genes are TRBV2 and TRBJ2-7; 8 positions match TRBD2. V gave up 6 bases and J gave up 3 bases; unmatched junction bases: 10. The CDR3 contains 15 residues. Germline V gives CDR1 SNHLY, CDR2 FYNNEI. CDR3 DNA sequence: TGTGCCAGCAGCGGGGGGGGACTCCAGCACTACGAGCAGTACTTC. Protein product: CASSGGGLQHYEQYF.

The chain recombines TRBV4-3 with TRBJ2-3; D is unresolved. There are 17 residues in the CDR3. CDR1 and CDR2 from the germline V gene are LGHNA and YSLEER. Trimming took off 2 bases at V and 3 bases at J, with 18 bases between the two ends. CDR3 region: CASSQLTLRLGTDTQYF. The DNA for the CDR3 is TGCGCCAGCAGCCAACTAACCTTGAGGCTTGGTACAGATACGCAGTATTTT.

This clone was detected only a few times. The CDR3, as DNA: TGTGCCAGCAGCCGGGACAGGGGTCACTATGGCTACACCTTC. Protein product: CASSRDRGHYGYTF. This chain joins TRBV7-2 and TRBJ1-2; 10 bases are a match to TRBD1. Trimming at V came to 5 bases and at J to 3 bases, leaving 3 bases not matched to a gene. Germline CDR1 SGHTA, CDR2 FQGNSA. The CDR3 loop spans 14 amino acids.

V and J are TRBV2 and TRBJ1-3, with 10 nucleotides matching TRBD1. Germline assignment: CDR1 SNHLY and CDR2 FYNNEI. The CDR3 contains 14 residues. V lost 8 bases, J lost 4 bases, and 5 bases stayed unmatched. CDR3 region: CASEGQGKGNTIYF. In DNA, the CDR3 is TGTGCCAGCGAGGGACAGGGGAAAGGAAACACCATATATTTT.

The chain combines TRBV21-1 with TRBJ1-4; the table's D call, TRBD1, was not checked against the DNA. TRBV21-1 is shown as a pseudogene. This CDR3 comprises 14 residues. The CDR3 is CASSKTVKREKLFF. CDR3 bases: TGTGCCAGCAGCAAGACAGTGAAGAGGGAAAAACTGTTTTTT.

V is TRBV2 and J is TRBJ1-5; D is unresolved. The CDR3 runs to 12 residues. V lost 7 bases, J lost 3 bases, and 7 bases lay in between. CDR1 and CDR2 (germline): SNHLY, FYNNEI. The CDR3 region is CASNLYNQPQHF. In nucleotides, the CDR3 is TGTGCCAGCAACCTCTACAATCAGCCCCAGCATTTT.

This chain links TRBV7-9 with TRBJ2-6; D is uncertain. With 4 bases removed from V and 0 bases from J, the gap between germline ends came to 7 bases. The CDR3 has 15 residues. Germline V CDR1 and CDR2: SEHNR, FQNEAQ (reference sequence). The CDR3 DNA is TGTGCCAGCAGCTCTTACTACTCTGGGGCCAACGTCCTGACTTTC. Translated, it gives CASSSYYSGANVLTF.

The chain uses TRBV29-1 and TRBJ2-7; 16 bases map to TRBD2. Germline-derived CDR1 and CDR2 are SQVTM and ANQGSEA. The CDR3 runs 18 residues. The J segment lost 5 bases and the V segment lost 1 base, leaving 11 bases of the junction unmatched. The CDR3 DNA sequence: TGCAGCGTTGAAGCTCCCGGGACTAGCGGGGGGGCCCCCCACGAGCAGTACTTC. Its translation: CSVEAPGTSGGAPHEQYF.

This clone appeared a single time. The chain couples TRBV6-5 to TRBJ2-7; 8 bases are shared with TRBD2. Germline CDR1 is MNHEY and CDR2 is SVGAGI. The CDR3 sequence is 13 residues long. Losses at the gene ends were 4 bases for V and 7 bases for J; bases not matched to a gene: 6. The CDR3 region is CASSSFAGGEQYF. Here the CDR3 DNA reads TGTGCCAGCAGTTCCTTTGCGGGGGGAGAGCAGTACTTC.

This clone was seen just once. The chain carries TRBV5-4 and TRBJ2-7; 10 nucleotides align to TRBD2. V was pared by 2 bases and J by 5 bases, with 7 bases of the junction left unmatched. Germline V gives CDR1 SGHNT, CDR2 YYREEE (reference sequence). This CDR3 is 15 amino acids long. The CDR3 protein is CASSLRAGGPNEQYF. In nucleotides, the CDR3 is TGTGCCAGCAGCTTACGAGCGGGGGGGCCCAACGAGCAGTACTTC. Filled out from reference TRBV5-4 and TRBJ2-7, the complete variable domain reads ETGVTQSPTHLIKTRGQQVTLRCSSQSGHNTVSWYQQALGQGPQFIFQYYREEENGRGNFPPRFSGLQFPNYSSELNVNALELDDSALYLCASSLRAGGPNEQYFGPGTRLTVT.

This chain connects TRBV7-2 to TRBJ2-5; D perhaps matches TRBD1 (6 bases). The CDR3 is 15 amino acids. Germline V CDR1 and CDR2: SGHTA, FQGNSA. The V end lost 1 base, the J end lost 2 bases, and 11 bases lay between the germline ends. CDR3 sequence reads: CASSLGQVFQETQYF. The CDR3, as DNA: TGTGCCAGCAGCTTAGGACAGGTCTTTCAAGAGACCCAGTACTTC.

The chain employs TRBV6-1 and TRBJ2-2; 10 nucleotides match TRBD1. CDR1 is MNHNS, CDR2 SASEGT, per germline. Trimming took 3 bases from V and 0 from J; bases not matched to a gene: 10. CDR3 size: 19 residues. CDR3 region: CASSDTLYGTGANTGELFF. DNA for the CDR3: TGTGCCAGCAGTGATACTCTTTATGGGACAGGGGCGAACACCGGGGAGCTGTTTTTT.